Listed below are T cell receptor beta chains from one sample, sequenced in a study of shared clonotypes between healthy human individuals. The protocol was immunoSEQ multiplex PCR, while the TCRdb copy is restricted to in-frame clones and leaves out a portion. The repertoire holds around 2.1 million clones, with more than 85% as singletons. Specimen: naive CD8+ T cells from PBMCs. Receptors originate from a man aged 18 to 30 in good health. Some clones in this sample may be carry-over from other donors' samples. CDR3s include the opening cysteine and the closing phenylalanine or tryptophan. The order of the fields is CDR3 length, V gene, CDR3 protein.

cdr3_length: 14
v_call: TRBV29-1
cdr3_aa: CSVDVSSLGQKQFF

cdr3_length: 15
v_call: TRBV9
cdr3_aa: CASSEGTSGTDEQYF

cdr3_length: 16
v_call: TRBV6-1
cdr3_aa: CASSEPVGQGNQPQHF

cdr3_length: 15
v_call: TRBV30
cdr3_aa: CAWSVLAISTDTQYF

cdr3_length: 15
v_call: TRBV9
cdr3_aa: CASSVYSGGAYEQYF

cdr3_length: 15
v_call: TRBV27
cdr3_aa: CASGQGTTSYNEQFF

cdr3_length: 15
v_call: TRBV7-2
cdr3_aa: CASRERDRAYNEQFF

cdr3_length: 14
v_call: TRBV28
cdr3_aa: CASTLLTAGDTQYF

cdr3_length: 13
v_call: TRBV7-9
cdr3_aa: CASRGQGGPEAFF

cdr3_length: 15
v_call: TRBV27
cdr3_aa: CASSLSPEGTNTQYF

cdr3_length: 14
v_call: TRBV27
cdr3_aa: CASTTTGALREQYF

cdr3_length: 17
v_call: TRBV4-3
cdr3_aa: CASSQLTGGSGNTEAFF

cdr3_length: 14
v_call: TRBV4-2
cdr3_aa: CASSQGGTSGEQFF

cdr3_length: 14
v_call: TRBV28
cdr3_aa: CASSLSLGANVLTF

cdr3_length: 12
v_call: TRBV5-4
cdr3_aa: CASSLGFSEQYF

cdr3_length: 11
v_call: TRBV5-1
cdr3_aa: CASSLGTGAFF

cdr3_length: 13
v_call: TRBV29-1
cdr3_aa: CSAGTGSSYEQYF

cdr3_length: 12
v_call: TRBV19
cdr3_aa: CASSIDTGELFF

cdr3_length: 16
v_call: TRBV9
cdr3_aa: CASSVGGQGTNEKLFF

cdr3_length: 12
v_call: TRBV11-2
cdr3_aa: CASSLLRETQYF

cdr3_length: 11
v_call: TRBV29-1
cdr3_aa: CSAKQASEQYF

cdr3_length: 15
v_call: TRBV10-3
cdr3_aa: CAISESSGAGQPQHF

cdr3_length: 15
v_call: TRBV19
cdr3_aa: CASSNWDGGTDTQYF

cdr3_length: 16
v_call: TRBV9
cdr3_aa: CASSVGDPGQGYGYTF

cdr3_length: 16
v_call: TRBV28
cdr3_aa: CATKLTGTFGSYEQYF

cdr3_length: 15
v_call: TRBV7-9
cdr3_aa: CASSFWVAGAYEQYF

cdr3_length: 13
v_call: TRBV19
cdr3_aa: CASRAPGYNEQFF

cdr3_length: 15
v_call: TRBV5-4
cdr3_aa: CASSLRRERGYEQYF

cdr3_length: 15
v_call: TRBV7-6
cdr3_aa: CASSGAGGRVYEQYF

cdr3_length: 15
v_call: TRBV28
cdr3_aa: CASSSPWRQVETQYF

cdr3_length: 15
v_call: TRBV9
cdr3_aa: CASSVQASGRGEQFF

cdr3_length: 15
v_call: TRBV10-3
cdr3_aa: CADQGTGTSVYEQYF

cdr3_length: 14
v_call: TRBV6-1
cdr3_aa: CASGGRGINQPQHF

cdr3_length: 16
v_call: TRBV5-8
cdr3_aa: CASRPGLSPGINEQFF

cdr3_length: 13
v_call: TRBV9
cdr3_aa: CASSVGVASEAFF

cdr3_length: 14
v_call: TRBV27
cdr3_aa: CASRIGSRRNEQCF

cdr3_length: 18
v_call: TRBV14
cdr3_aa: CASSQEGRVGAPLYEQYF

cdr3_length: 11
v_call: TRBV7-9
cdr3_aa: CASSLGIEQFF

cdr3_length: 15
v_call: TRBV5-6
cdr3_aa: CASSLEGARFIEAFF

cdr3_length: 14
v_call: TRBV5-6
cdr3_aa: CASSLGGNNQPQHF

cdr3_length: 14
v_call: TRBV4-1
cdr3_aa: CASSQGLRSYEQYF

cdr3_length: 15
v_call: TRBV28
cdr3_aa: CASSLSLTSSYEQYF

cdr3_length: 14
v_call: TRBV7-9
cdr3_aa: CASSLVGRFYGYTF

cdr3_length: 16
v_call: TRBV11-2
cdr3_aa: CASSQGALRDYNEQFF

cdr3_length: 16
v_call: TRBV27
cdr3_aa: CASSPASGEYQETQYF

cdr3_length: 13
v_call: TRBV7-2
cdr3_aa: CASSLGTGKGYTF

cdr3_length: 11
v_call: TRBV19
cdr3_aa: CAIRINYGYTF

cdr3_length: 15
v_call: TRBV4-3
cdr3_aa: CASSQDRFSGNTIYF

cdr3_length: 17
v_call: TRBV27
cdr3_aa: CASSKRTGGSMGPEQYF

cdr3_length: 13
v_call: TRBV27
cdr3_aa: CASSFTLNTEAFF

cdr3_length: 16
v_call: TRBV5-1
cdr3_aa: CASSLRQATGSGELFF

cdr3_length: 16
v_call: TRBV19
cdr3_aa: CASSIIAGVRFGEQFF

cdr3_length: 19
v_call: TRBV5-7
cdr3_aa: CASSLFWPSGRASSETQYF

cdr3_length: 15
v_call: TRBV15
cdr3_aa: CATSPSGSYNNEQFF

cdr3_length: 15
v_call: TRBV5-4
cdr3_aa: CASSFRGQGSYEQYF

cdr3_length: 11
v_call: TRBV25-1
cdr3_aa: CASSESGGQYF